A single sample is the source of the 23 T cell receptor beta chains below, sequenced in a study of control samples from healthy donors and cancer patients. The method was immunoSEQ multiplex PCR; TCRdb's version includes in-frame clones alone and lacks a portion of them. Among about 130,000 clones, approximately 84% were seen once, and the ten largest hold 1.5% to 2%. The specimen was blood. The receptor source for this set is a man between 18 and 35 years old in good health.

The chain is built from TRBV28 and TRBJ1-5; TRBD1 matches at 8 bases. This CDR3 spans 16 amino acids. The junction had 10 bases not matched to a gene; V was cut back by 2 bases and J by 7 bases. CDR1 is MDHEN and CDR2 is SYDVKM in the germline V gene. The CDR3 reads CASSLTGTGGGQPQHF. For the CDR3, the DNA is TGTGCCAGCAGTTTAACGGGGACAGGCGGTGGGCAGCCCCAGCATTTT.

The rearrangement links TRBV4-2 to TRBJ2-5; TRBD2 is a possible D gene (5 bases). The CDR3 is 17 amino acids. Germline CDR1 is LGHNA and CDR2 is YNFKEQ. Trimming took off 0 bases at V and 0 bases at J, with 14 bases between the two ends. This CDR3 reads CASSQDKWRADQETQYF. The CDR3 DNA reads as TGTGCCAGCAGCCAAGATAAATGGCGGGCCGACCAAGAGACCCAGTACTTC.

To note about this clone: The sample has other DNA sequences that encode this CDR3 too. The gene calls are TRBV28 and TRBJ1-4; a weak D match, TRBD1 (5 bases). The germline CDR1 and CDR2 sequences are MDHEN and SYDVKM. V lost 2 bases and J 4 bases, leaving 8 bases between the germline ends. The CDR3 is 14 amino acids. The CDR3 sequence: CASSLIRGNEKLFF. The CDR3 DNA follows: TGTGCCAGCAGTTTAATAAGGGGTAATGAAAAACTGTTTTTT. Full variable domain (outside the CDR3, taken from reference TRBV28 and TRBJ1-4): DVKVTQSSRYLVKRTGEKVFLECVQDMDHENMFWYRQDPGLGLRLIYFSYDVKMKEKGDIPEGYSVSREKKERFSLILESASTNQTSMYLCASSLIRGNEKLFFGSGTQLSVL.

The V call is TRBV7-9, the J call TRBJ1-2, with a tentative D call TRBD1 (5 bases). This CDR3 contains 15 residues. V was cut by 1 base and J by 4 bases, with 13 bases left in between. Germline lookup yields CDR1 SEHNR and CDR2 FQNEAQ (reference sequence). The CDR3 sequence: CASSLGRGAGYGYTF. DNA for the CDR3: TGTGCCAGCAGCTTAGGTAGGGGCGCTGGCTATGGCTACACCTTC. Combining the CDR3 with reference TRBV7-9 and TRBJ1-2 gives the whole variable domain DTGVSQNPRHKITKRGQNVTFRCDPISEHNRLYWYRQTLGQGPEFLTYFQNEAQLEKSRLLSDRFSAERPKGSFSTLEIQRTEQGDSAMYLCASSLGRGAGYGYTFGSGTRLTVV.

The V call is TRBV7-7, the J call TRBJ2-2; 12 bases align to TRBD2. The CDR3 is 15 amino acids. V lost 5 bases, J lost 5 bases, and 3 bases stayed unmatched. Germline loops: CDR1 SSHAT, CDR2 FNYEAQ (reference sequence). The CDR3 here is CASSPTSGRTGELFF. The CDR3 nucleotides are TGTGCCAGCAGCCCGACTAGCGGGAGAACCGGGGAGCTGTTTTTT.

The rearrangement joins TRBV5-1 to TRBJ1-5; D perhaps matches TRBD1 (5 bases). V was cut by 2 bases and J by 9 bases, with 12 bases left in between. This CDR3 contains 13 residues. The germline V gene encodes CDR1 SGHRS and CDR2 YFSETQ. The CDR3 sequence: CASSLTGLMPQHF. The CDR3 DNA sequence: TGCGCCAGCAGCTTAACAGGCTTGATGCCCCAGCATTTT.

CDR3 sequence (DNA): TGTGCCAGCAGCTTGGGGGGACAGGGACGCCCGTACGGCTACACCTTC. Protein sequence: CASSLGGQGRPYGYTF. This chain links TRBV5-4 with TRBJ1-2, with 9 bases aligning to TRBD1. In germline, CDR1 is SGHNT, CDR2 YYREEE (reference sequence). The CDR3 contains 16 residues. Germline trimming cut 0 bases from V and 8 bases from J; bases unmatched to any gene: 11.

The chain is built from TRBV7-9 and TRBJ2-7; 8 bases map to TRBD1. CDR3 length: 13 amino acids. J was trimmed by 6 bases and V by 3 bases; bases with no gene match: 4. From germline, CDR1 is SEHNR and CDR2 FQNEAQ (reference sequence). CDR3 DNA: TGTGCCAGCAGCTTGGACAGGGCCGGCGAGCAGTACTTC. This sequence encodes CASSLDRAGEQYF.

V gene TRBV11-2 combines with J gene TRBJ1-5; 8 nucleotides line up with TRBD1. Germline CDR1 is SGHAT and CDR2 is FQNNGV. CDR3 length: 15 residues. The junction had 7 bases not matched to a gene; V was cut back by 4 bases and J by 5 bases. The CDR3 loop reads CASSSRQGIDQPQHF. For the CDR3, the DNA is TGTGCCAGCAGCTCTCGACAGGGGATCGATCAGCCCCAGCATTTT.

V gene TRBV4-1 combines with J gene TRBJ2-7, with TRBD1 matching over 7 bases. The J segment lost 2 bases and the V segment lost 4 bases, leaving 5 bases of the junction unmatched. The CDR3 extends over 14 amino acids. Germline CDR1 and CDR2: MGHRA and YSYEKL. CDR3 sequence (DNA): TGCGCCAGCAGCCTCGGACAGGTCGCCTACGAGCAGTACTTC. Residues: CASSLGQVAYEQYF.

This chain links TRBV27 with TRBJ2-2, with no clear D. CDR1 MNHEY and CDR2 SMNVEV come from the germline V gene (reference sequence). CDR3 size: 14 residues. V was shortened by 4 bases and J by 5 bases, with 11 bases between the two germline ends. CDR3 sequence: CASSWAASTGELFF. The DNA for the CDR3 is TGTGCCAGCAGTTGGGCAGCCAGTACCGGGGAGCTGTTTTTT.

The V gene is TRBV11-2, the J gene TRBJ1-2; 10 bases map to TRBD1. This CDR3 is built from 15 residues. CDR1 and CDR2 (germline): SGHAT, FQNNGV. V lost 4 bases and J lost 4; bases outside the gene matches: 6. The CDR3 reads CASSSPGQGRYGYTF. The CDR3 region has the DNA TGTGCCAGCAGCTCTCCGGGACAGGGGCGCTATGGCTACACCTTC.

The J gene is TRBJ2-2, the V gene TRBV7-2; D is ambiguous. This CDR3 comprises 15 residues. Trimming pared 3 bases from V and 7 bases from J, leaving 15 bases between. Germline V gene sequence: CDR1 SGHTA, CDR2 FQGNSA. The CDR3 loop is CASSFPPSANGELFF. CDR3 nucleotides: TGTGCCAGCAGCTTTCCCCCTAGTGCTAACGGGGAGCTGTTTTTT.

The genes are TRBV7-3 and TRBJ2-2, with 8 bases matching TRBD2. The CDR3 runs to 18 residues. Trimming took 4 bases from V and 3 from J; bases not matched to a gene: 13. Germline assignment: CDR1 SGHTA and CDR2 FQGTGA. CDR3 DNA sequence: TGTGCCAGCAGCTCCATCACCGGGACTAGGGTTGACACCGGGGAGCTGTTTTTT. This translates into CASSSITGTRVDTGELFF.

V and J are TRBV6-5 and TRBJ2-3; D perhaps matches TRBD2 (5 bases). Germline V gene data show CDR1 as MNHEY and CDR2 as SVGAGI. V was trimmed by 6 bases and J by 4 bases, leaving 11 bases between them. This CDR3 region has 13 residues. CDR3 sequence: CASREEVSDTQYF. The CDR3 region has the DNA TGTGCCAGCAGAGAGGAGGTTTCAGATACGCAGTATTTT.

V usage is TRBV11-2 and J usage is TRBJ1-6; weak D call: TRBD1 (6 bases). Trimming cost V 5 bases and J 8 bases, with 16 bases left between them. The germline gives CDR1 SGHAT, CDR2 FQNNGV. There are 15 residues in the CDR3. CDR3 protein: CASSRRGGRDSPLHF. The CDR3 DNA reads as TGTGCCAGCAGCCGACGAGGGGGTCGGGATTCACCCCTCCACTTT.

The CDR3 nucleotides read TGCGCCAGCACCCAAGAAGACCTGAACACTGAAGCTTTCTTT. Translated, it gives CASTQEDLNTEAFF. The gene calls are TRBV5-1 and TRBJ1-1; no definite D call. The V gene's germline CDR1 is SGHRS and CDR2 YFSETQ. The CDR3 has 14 amino acids. V gave up 6 bases and J gave up 0 bases, with 12 bases separating them.

The V and J genes are TRBV28 and TRBJ1-5; perhaps TRBD1 as D (5 bases). Per germline, CDR1 MDHEN and CDR2 SYDVKM. V lost 1 base, J lost 5 bases, and 15 bases lay in between. The CDR3 is made up of 16 amino acids. CDR3 residues: CASSLFPSTDHQPQHF. CDR3 in DNA: TGTGCCAGCAGTTTATTCCCCTCGACAGATCATCAGCCCCAGCATTTT.

This chain uses TRBV7-2 with TRBJ1-2, with TRBD1 identical over 8 bases. V was pared by 4 bases and J by 14 bases, with 12 bases of the junction left unmatched. The CDR3 is 13 amino acids. Germline V gene sequence: CDR1 SGHTA, CDR2 FQGNSA. As DNA, the CDR3 is TGTGCCAGCAGCTCTGACAGGGGAGCCCTTAAAACCTTC. Residues: CASSSDRGALKTF. The variable domain in full, with the rest retrieved from reference TRBV7-2 and TRBJ1-2, is GAGVSQSPSNKVTEKGKDVELRCDPISGHTALYWYRQSLGQGLEFLIYFQGNSAPDKSGLPSDRFSAERTGGSVSTLTIQRTQQEDSAVYLCASSSDRGALKTFGSGTRLTVV.

The chain uses TRBV19 and TRBJ2-7; 11 positions agree with TRBD1. This CDR3 spans 15 amino acids. Germline CDR1 is LNHDA and CDR2 is SQIVND (reference sequence). After removal of 4 bases from V and 7 bases from J, the junction contained 9 bases not matched to a gene. DNA of the CDR3: TGTGCCAGTAGTACCCCCGGACAGGGGGCGCGGGAGCAGTACTTC. It codes for CASSTPGQGAREQYF. Full variable domain (outside the CDR3, taken from reference TRBV19 and TRBJ2-7): DGGITQSPKYLFRKEGQNVTLSCEQNLNHDAMYWYRQDPGQGLRLIYYSQIVNDFQKGDIAEGYSVSREKKESFPLTVTSAQKNPTAFYLCASSTPGQGAREQYFGPGTRLTVT.

This clone was detected only a few times. The rearrangement links TRBV30 to TRBJ2-7; 8 bases are shared with TRBD2. V lost 5 bases and J lost 1; bases outside the gene matches: 7. Germline V gives CDR1 GTSNPN, CDR2 SVGIG (reference sequence). The CDR3 is 14 residues long. CDR3 amino acids: CAWVLAGPSYEQYF. CDR3 bases: TGTGCCTGGGTATTAGCGGGACCATCCTACGAGCAGTACTTC.

Of note for this clone: This specimen includes other DNA sequences encoding the same CDR3. This chain connects TRBV3-1 (or the pseudogene TRBV3-2) to TRBJ2-1, with TRBD2 matching 14 bases. V was pared by 6 bases and J by 8 bases, with 3 bases of the junction left unmatched. In germline, CDR1 is LGHDT, CDR2 YNNKEL (reference sequence). The CDR3 consists of 14 residues. The chain's CDR3 is CASSPGLAGDEQFF. The CDR3 DNA reads as TGTGCCAGCAGTCCGGGACTAGCGGGAGATGAGCAGTTCTTC.

CDR3 loop: CASSLSNYNEQFF. The CDR3 coding sequence is TGCGCCAGCAGCTTGTCTAACTACAATGAGCAGTTCTTC. The chain has TRBV5-1 and TRBJ2-1; no clear D. The ends were cut back, 1 base at V and 3 bases at J, with 5 bases in the middle. Germline V gene sequence: CDR1 SGHRS, CDR2 YFSETQ. The CDR3 covers 13 residues.